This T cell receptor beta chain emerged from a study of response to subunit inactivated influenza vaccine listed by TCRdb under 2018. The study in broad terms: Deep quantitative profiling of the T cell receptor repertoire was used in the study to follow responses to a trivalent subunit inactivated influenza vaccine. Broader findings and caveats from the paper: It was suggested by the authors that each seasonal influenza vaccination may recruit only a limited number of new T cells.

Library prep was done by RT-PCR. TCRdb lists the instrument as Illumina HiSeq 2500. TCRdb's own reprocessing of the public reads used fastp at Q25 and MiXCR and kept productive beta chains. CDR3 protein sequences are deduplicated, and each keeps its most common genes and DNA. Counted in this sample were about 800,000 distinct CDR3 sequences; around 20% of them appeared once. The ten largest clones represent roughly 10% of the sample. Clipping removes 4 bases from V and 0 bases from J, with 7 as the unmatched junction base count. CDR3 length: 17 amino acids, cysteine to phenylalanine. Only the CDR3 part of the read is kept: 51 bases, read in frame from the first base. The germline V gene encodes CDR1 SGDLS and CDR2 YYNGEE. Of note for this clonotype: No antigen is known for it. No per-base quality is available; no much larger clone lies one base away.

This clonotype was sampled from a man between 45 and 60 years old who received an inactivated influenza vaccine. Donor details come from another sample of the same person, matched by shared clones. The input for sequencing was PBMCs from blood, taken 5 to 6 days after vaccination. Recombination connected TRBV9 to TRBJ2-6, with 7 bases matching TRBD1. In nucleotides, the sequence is TGTGCCAGCAGCCCCCGGGACAGCCGCTCTGGGGCCAACGTCCTGACTTTC. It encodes CASSPRDSRSGANVLTF. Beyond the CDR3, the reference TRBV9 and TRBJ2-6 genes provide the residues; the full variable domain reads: DSGVTQTPKHLITATGQRVTLRCSPRSGDLSVYWYQQSLDQGLQFLIQYYNGEERAKGNILERFSAQQFPDLHSELNLSSLELGDSALYFCASSPRDSRSGANVLTFGAGSRLTVL.